These 28 T cell receptor beta chains came from one sample sequenced in a study of blood T cell repertoires in COVID-19. Some clones are missing from TCRdb's copy, which holds only in-frame ones; the method was immunoSEQ multiplex PCR. The table includes 180,000 or so clones, about 80% detected once. The sequenced material came from PBMCs or T cells enriched from blood (not recorded which). These receptors originate from a man aged 50 or older who had recovered from COVID-19.

The J gene is TRBJ1-2, the V gene TRBV6-5; the match to TRBD1 covers 7 bases. The V segment lost 5 bases and the J segment 5 bases; nucleotides outside the gene matches: 5. The CDR3 is 13 amino acids. Germline V CDR1 and CDR2: MNHEY, SVGAGI. The CDR3 bases are TGTGCCAGCAGTACCACGGACAGGTATGGCTACACCTTC. This codes for CASSTTDRYGYTF.

The chain joins TRBV11-2 to TRBJ2-7; 8 bases align to TRBD1. The CDR3 is 15 amino acids. Germline-derived CDR1 and CDR2 are SGHAT and FQNNGV. V lost 4 bases and J lost 5; bases outside the gene matches: 10. The CDR3 region is CASSSLRQGSHEQYF. The DNA for the CDR3 is TGTGCCAGCAGCTCATTAAGACAGGGGTCCCACGAGCAGTACTTC.

The chain links TRBV24-1 to TRBJ2-2, with D perhaps TRBD2 (5 bases). CDR1 and CDR2 from the germline V gene are KGHDR and SFDVKD. The CDR3 is 15 amino acids. V was shortened by 9 bases and J by 7 bases, with 20 bases between the two germline ends. The CDR3 nucleotides are TGTGCCACCCGAGAGGGTGCGGGTCGAAGCGGGGAGCTGTTTTTT. Its protein is CATREGAGRSGELFF.

The chain combines TRBV6-5 with TRBJ1-1, with TRBD1 as a possible D gene (6 bases). The CDR3 loop spans 13 amino acids. Trimming took off 6 bases at V and 4 bases at J, with 12 bases between the two ends. Germline-derived CDR1 and CDR2 are MNHEY and SVGAGI. The CDR3 loop reads CASSLNRVTEAFF. The CDR3 DNA sequence: TGTGCCAGCAGCCTCAACAGGGTCACTGAAGCTTTCTTT.

This sequence joins TRBV6-4 and TRBJ2-5, with D possibly TRBD2 on 6 matching bases. Germline loops: CDR1 MRHNA, CDR2 SNTAGT. The CDR3 runs 15 residues. The ends were cut back, 4 bases at V and 5 bases at J, with 17 bases in the middle. Here the CDR3 reads CASSVGNVRGETQYF. The CDR3 region has the DNA TGTGCCAGCAGTGTCGGGAATGTTCGGGGGGAGACCCAGTACTTC.

This clone was counted between two and nine times. The chain couples TRBV6-6 to TRBJ2-1; tentative D call: TRBD2 (6 bases). Trimming cost V 6 bases and J 8 bases, with 20 bases left between them. Looked up from germline, CDR1 is MNHNY and CDR2 is SVGAGI (reference sequence). This CDR3 spans 15 amino acids. As DNA, the CDR3 is TGTGCCAGCAGGAGCGGGTGGCGGGAAAATGATGAGCAGTTCTTC. Its protein is CASRSGWRENDEQFF.

The chain employs TRBV18 and TRBJ2-1; perhaps TRBD1 as D (6 bases). The CDR3 is 11 residues long. Germline CDR1 is KGHSH and CDR2 is LQKENI. V shed 8 bases and J shed 5 bases, with 7 bases lying between them. For the CDR3, the DNA is TGTGCCAGCGCAGGGGACAATGAGCAGTTCTTC. As protein: CASAGDNEQFF.

The chain combines TRBV5-1 with TRBJ1-4, with D hard to call. The CDR3 spans 14 residues. V dropped 4 bases and J dropped 4 bases, with 11 bases sitting between them. Germline V CDR1 and CDR2: SGHRS, YFSETQ. CDR3 sequence (DNA): TGCGCCAGCAGCCAACAGAGTCTTAATGAAAAACTGTTTTTT. This encodes CASSQQSLNEKLFF.

The chain employs TRBV28 and TRBJ1-3; D possibly corresponds to TRBD1 (5 bases). Trimming left V 7 bases short and J 0 bases short, with 19 bases between. The CDR3 runs 17 residues. Germline V gene sequence: CDR1 MDHEN, CDR2 SYDVKM. CDR3 nucleotides: TGTGCCAGCACGGGTGGGTCCGGGGGAAGCTCTGGAAACACCATATATTTT. Its protein product is CASTGGSGGSSGNTIYF.

This clone was seen only once. The V and J genes are TRBV11-2 and TRBJ2-5; the D gene is possibly TRBD1 (5 bases). This CDR3 region has 15 residues. The germline V and J ends were trimmed by 5 bases and 5 bases, with 18 bases remaining between them. Germline V gene lookup returns CDR1 SGHAT and CDR2 FQNNGV. CDR3 loop: CASSLFQGSLETQYF. In DNA, the CDR3 is TGTGCCAGCAGCCTGTTTCAGGGAAGCCTCGAGACCCAGTACTTC.

CDR3 sequence (DNA): TGCAGCGTTGCACCGGGGGGGAGGAACACTGAAGCTTTCTTT. This codes for CSVAPGGRNTEAFF. This chain uses TRBV29-1 with TRBJ1-1; the D gene is possibly TRBD1 (5 bases). This CDR3 comprises 14 residues. Trimming took 4 bases from V and 1 from J, leaving 13 bases between them. The germline V gene encodes CDR1 SQVTM and CDR2 ANQGSEA.

The rearrangement joins TRBV19 to TRBJ1-6; tentative D call: TRBD1 (6 bases). V lost 4 bases and J 2 bases, leaving 12 bases between the germline ends. Germline CDR1 is LNHDA and CDR2 is SQIVND (reference sequence). CDR3 length equals 16 residues. The CDR3 nucleotides read TGTGCCAGTAGTACTCGACAGGACCCCTATAATTCACCCCTCCACTTT. Translation gives CASSTRQDPYNSPLHF.

V is TRBV3-1 (or the pseudogene TRBV3-2) and J is TRBJ2-3; TRBD2 aligns across 13 bases. The J segment lost 2 bases and the V segment lost 5 bases, leaving 10 bases of the junction unmatched. This CDR3 is 18 amino acids long. Germline CDR1 and CDR2: LGHDT and YNNKEL (reference sequence). The chain's CDR3 is CASSSELAGGPLTDTQYF. CDR3 sequence (DNA): TGTGCCAGCAGCTCCGAACTAGCGGGAGGGCCGCTCACAGATACGCAGTATTTT.

The rearrangement uses TRBV9 and TRBJ1-4; the match to TRBD1 covers 9 bases. Unmatched junction bases numbered 6, after V lost 4 bases and J lost 11 bases. The length of the CDR3 is 13 residues. The germline V gene encodes CDR1 SGDLS and CDR2 YYNGEE. The CDR3 DNA sequence: TGTGCCAGCAGCTCCGGGACAGGGAATAAACTGTTTTTT. Its translation is CASSSGTGNKLFF.

The rearrangement uses TRBV5-1 and TRBJ2-7; possibly TRBD1 for D (6 bases). The CDR3 runs 15 residues. Trimming stripped 0 bases from V and 6 bases from J, with 16 bases between. Germline V gene sequence: CDR1 SGHRS, CDR2 YFSETQ. The CDR3 DNA follows: TGCGCCAGCAGCTTGGGTGTCAGGGGCTCAGGCGAGCAGTACTTC. The encoded protein is CASSLGVRGSGEQYF.

This clone appeared once. This chain links TRBV29-1 with TRBJ2-7; 8 nucleotides align to TRBD2. The V and J ends lost 0 bases and 5 bases, in that order; junction bases with no gene match: 9. The CDR3 runs to 15 residues. CDR1 SQVTM and CDR2 ANQGSEA come from the germline V gene. CDR3 loop: CSVEEVGGRFNEQYF. CDR3 DNA: TGCAGCGTTGAAGAGGTGGGCGGGAGGTTTAACGAGCAGTACTTC.

This chain uses TRBV7-8 with TRBJ2-7, with TRBD1 as a possible D gene (6 bases). The germline CDR1 and CDR2 sequences are SGHVS and FQNEAQ. The length of the CDR3 is 16 residues. The germline V and J ends were trimmed by 1 base and 7 bases, with 20 bases remaining between them. CDR3 bases: TGTGCCAGCAGCTTAGTGGGCCCAGGGGAAACTGGGGAGCAGTACTTC. It yields the protein CASSLVGPGETGEQYF.

This rearrangement joins TRBV6-5 to TRBJ2-3; 7 bases fit TRBD2. Germline CDR1 is MNHEY and CDR2 is SVGAGI. Losses at the gene ends were 10 bases for V and 5 bases for J; bases not matched to a gene: 15. The CDR3 runs to 15 residues. The CDR3 region is CATTMLAGERDTQYF. Here the CDR3 DNA reads TGTGCCACCACTATGCTGGCGGGAGAGCGAGATACGCAGTATTTT.

The rearrangement links TRBV19 to TRBJ1-2, with D possibly being TRBD1 (6 bases). Germline V CDR1 and CDR2: LNHDA, SQIVND (reference sequence). This CDR3 is built from 13 residues. The V end lost 5 bases, the J end lost 4 bases, and 11 bases lay between the germline ends. In DNA form, the CDR3 reads TGTGCCAGTAGTCCACAGGGAAGCTATGGCTACACCTTC. This gives the protein CASSPQGSYGYTF.

The chain couples TRBV24-1 to TRBJ2-5, with D tentatively TRBD2 (5 bases). V lost 1 base and J lost 5, with 10 bases in between. The CDR3 totals 14 residues. The germline gives CDR1 KGHDR, CDR2 SFDVKD. The chain's CDR3 is CATSDLRRGETQYF. The CDR3 DNA follows: TGTGCCACCAGTGATTTAAGGAGAGGGGAGACCCAGTACTTC.

The chain is built from TRBV7-2 and TRBJ2-7, with D perhaps TRBD2 (5 bases). CDR1 and CDR2 from the germline V gene are SGHTA and FQGNSA. The CDR3 sequence is 17 residues long. V shed 0 bases and J shed 0 bases, with 15 bases lying between them. The CDR3 here is CASSLALIGEPSYEQYF. CDR3 nucleotides: TGTGCCAGCAGCTTAGCGCTAATCGGGGAACCCTCCTACGAGCAGTACTTC.

The rearrangement links TRBV5-4 to TRBJ2-1, with 7 bases that match TRBD1. This CDR3 spans 15 amino acids. Germline loops: CDR1 SGHNT, CDR2 YYREEE (reference sequence). With 2 bases clipped from V and 3 bases from J, the junction kept 5 bases outside the gene matches. The CDR3 bases are TGTGCCAGCAGCTTCGGACAGGATGTCTACAATGAGCAGTTCTTC. Amino acid sequence: CASSFGQDVYNEQFF.

This chain uses TRBV2 with TRBJ2-5; TRBD1 matches at 8 bases. This CDR3 has 17 residues. V gave up 3 bases and J gave up 3 bases; unmatched junction bases: 12. Germline V gives CDR1 SNHLY, CDR2 FYNNEI. This CDR3 reads CASSEGGQEGSKETQYF. CDR3 DNA: TGTGCCAGCAGTGAGGGGGGACAGGAAGGATCAAAAGAGACCCAGTACTTC. Together with reference TRBV2 and TRBJ2-5, the CDR3 gives the full variable domain: EPEVTQTPSHQVTQMGQEVILRCVPISNHLYFYWYRQILGQKVEFLVSFYNNEISEKSEIFDDQFSVERPDGSNFTLKIRSTKLEDSAMYFCASSEGGQEGSKETQYFGPGTRLLVL.

This clone was counted once. This chain links TRBV9 with TRBJ2-2; 7 nucleotides align to TRBD1. Germline lookup yields CDR1 SGDLS and CDR2 YYNGEE. CDR3 length: 15 residues. V was pared by 1 base and J by 1 base, with 1 base of the junction left unmatched. The CDR3 sequence: CASSVWDRNTGELFF. CDR3 in DNA: TGTGCCAGCAGCGTATGGGACAGGAACACCGGGGAGCTGTTTTTT.

Only a few counts were recorded for this clone. This rearrangement joins TRBV28 to TRBJ2-7; 8 nucleotides agree with TRBD1. Germline assignment: CDR1 MDHEN and CDR2 SYDVKM. V trimming: 5 bases; J trimming: 0 bases; junction bases outside the gene matches: 6. This CDR3 has 15 amino acids. CDR3 loop: CASSPGQGGSYEQYF. The CDR3 coding sequence is TGTGCCAGCAGTCCAGGACAGGGCGGCTCCTACGAGCAGTACTTC.

V is TRBV28 and J is TRBJ1-4; D may be TRBD1 (5 bases). The CDR3 has 14 residues. V was pared by 6 bases and J by 7 bases, with 15 bases between. Per germline, CDR1 MDHEN and CDR2 SYDVKM. This CDR3 is CASRSTGRGEKLFF. The CDR3 DNA follows: TGTGCCAGCAGATCTACGGGGCGGGGTGAAAAACTGTTTTTT.

The table lists this clone with a few counts. V usage is TRBV4-2 and J usage is TRBJ1-6, with D perhaps TRBD1 (5 bases). Germline V gene sequence: CDR1 LGHNA, CDR2 YNFKEQ. Trimming cost V 1 base and J 10 bases, with 14 bases left between them. The CDR3 sequence is 15 residues long. This chain's CDR3 is CASSQVGGDWSPLHF. CDR3 bases: TGTGCCAGCAGCCAAGTCGGGGGTGATTGGTCACCCCTCCACTTT.

As DNA, the CDR3 is TGTGCCAGCAGTATACCAGGATCTACCTATGGCTACACCTTC. Its protein product is CASSIPGSTYGYTF. The chain uses TRBV28 and TRBJ1-2, with unresolved D. CDR1 is MDHEN and CDR2 is SYDVKM in the germline V gene. Trimming removed 5 bases from V and 4 bases from J, with 14 bases in between. There are 14 residues in the CDR3.